One sample yielded the 10 T cell receptor beta chains listed below, sequenced in a study of cytomegalovirus exposure and HLA in healthy donors (dated by TCRdb to about 2017). The method behind the library was the immunoSEQ multiplex PCR assay. A mixture of 60 forward primers for TCR Vbeta segments and 13 reverse primers for TCR Jbeta segments was used in the multiplex PCR. TCRdb took this table from immuneACCESS and kept in-frame rearrangements with V and J called. Such tables lack part of the clones; where checked against another copy, unresolved V genes explain under half of the gap, and the rest is unexplained. For this sample there are around 150,000 clones; 75% to 85% appear just once. The top ten constitute roughly 6.3% of the sample. The specimen sequenced was PBMCs. These receptors were taken from a man aged 45-65 years in good health and CMV-seropositive.

The gene calls are TRBV5-1 and TRBJ2-7; TRBD1 matches 7 bases. This CDR3 has 18 amino acids. Germline values: CDR1 SGHRS, CDR2 YFSETQ. The junction had 16 bases not matched to a gene; V was cut back by 2 bases and J by 2 bases. The CDR3 bases are TGCGCCAGCAGCTTTAATCCTTCCCTACAGGGGCACCCCTACGAGCAGTACTTC. Translated: CASSFNPSLQGHPYEQYF.

The rearrangement links TRBV5-1 to TRBJ2-2; D is ambiguous. This CDR3 is 16 amino acids long. Germline V lookup: CDR1 SGHRS, CDR2 YFSETQ. Trimming stripped 2 bases from V and 4 bases from J, with 15 bases between. The CDR3 loop is CASSFGQSLGTGELFF. CDR3 DNA: TGCGCCAGCAGCTTTGGGCAGTCCCTGGGCACCGGGGAGCTGTTTTTT. Drawing the rest from reference TRBV5-1 and TRBJ2-2, the complete variable domain is KAGVTQTPRYLIKTRGQQVTLSCSPISGHRSVSWYQQTPGQGLQFLFEYFSETQRNKGNFPGRFSGRQFSNSRSEMNVSTLELGDSALYLCASSFGQSLGTGELFFGEGSRLTVL.

This clone was recorded a few times. The chain is built from TRBV5-1 and TRBJ2-3; TRBD1 matches 8 bases. Germline CDR1 SGHRS, CDR2 YFSETQ. The CDR3 contains 15 residues. After removal of 3 bases from V and 2 bases from J, the junction contained 5 bases not matched to a gene. The DNA of the CDR3 is TGCGCCAGCAGCTATGGACAGGGAAACACAGATACGCAGTATTTT. Residues: CASSYGQGNTDTQYF.

V and J are TRBV19 and TRBJ2-5, with D possibly being TRBD2 (6 bases). With 6 bases removed from V and 3 bases from J, the gap between germline ends came to 8 bases. The CDR3 has 12 residues. Germline loops: CDR1 LNHDA, CDR2 SQIVND (reference sequence). The DNA of the CDR3 is TGTGCCAGTAGCCGCGGGGAAGAGACCCAGTACTTC. Translated: CASSRGEETQYF.

In its sample, this clone was seen a few times. The V gene is TRBV19, the J gene TRBJ1-5; D remains ambiguous. The CDR3 has 16 residues. Germline lookup yields CDR1 LNHDA and CDR2 SQIVND (reference sequence). Trimming stripped 3 bases from V and 5 bases from J, with 17 bases between. DNA of the CDR3: TGTGCCAGTAGTATCCTGATTTTTTCGAGGCATCAGCCCCAGCATTTT. Amino acids: CASSILIFSRHQPQHF.

The CDR3 spells CASSKTVDRSEQFF. The DNA of the CDR3 is TGTGCCAGCAGTAAAACCGTGGACAGGTCTGAGCAGTTCTTC. This chain joins TRBV6-6 and TRBJ2-1; 7 bases map to TRBD1. CDR1 and CDR2 from the germline V gene are MNHNY and SVGAGI (reference sequence). This CDR3 region has 14 residues. The ends lost 5 bases at V and 9 bases at J; junction bases unmatched: 10.

The V call is TRBV7-2, the J call TRBJ2-3, with D hard to call. The V gene lost 6 bases and the J gene lost 4 bases, with 8 bases spanning the gap. In germline, CDR1 is SGHTA, CDR2 FQGNSA. The CDR3 sequence is 12 residues long. The CDR3 reads CASRRGSDTQYF. In DNA form, the CDR3 reads TGTGCCAGCAGACGCGGATCAGATACGCAGTATTTT.

The chain combines TRBV19 with TRBJ2-7; D is perhaps TRBD1 (6 bases). Germline V gene lookup returns CDR1 LNHDA and CDR2 SQIVND (reference sequence). V was pared by 3 bases and J by 2 bases, with 14 bases between. The CDR3 has 15 residues. The CDR3 is CASSIITWTAYEQYF. In DNA, the CDR3 is TGTGCCAGTAGTATCATAACTTGGACAGCCTACGAGCAGTACTTC.

The rearrangement uses TRBV29-1 and TRBJ1-1, with 9 positions matching TRBD1. Germline V gives CDR1 SQVTM, CDR2 ANQGSEA. This CDR3 has 13 amino acids. The junction had 7 bases not matched to a gene; V was cut back by 6 bases and J by 5 bases. CDR3 loop: CSVPGQGWTEAFF. The CDR3 DNA sequence: TGCAGCGTCCCGGGACAGGGATGGACTGAAGCTTTCTTT.

This chain uses TRBV28 with TRBJ1-6; D uncertain. The CDR3 extends over 12 amino acids. Trimming shortened V by 2 bases and J by 13 bases, and 9 bases separated the two germline ends. Germline lookup yields CDR1 MDHEN and CDR2 SYDVKM. The CDR3 reads CASSLQRAPLHF. The CDR3 nucleotides are TGTGCCAGCAGTTTACAGCGCGCGCCCCTCCACTTT.